The clone carrying this TCR beta chain showed up many times. The antigen is not known. This sample stems from a study of early T cells in non-severe SARS-CoV-2 infection. In the study overall: RNA in bulk from unsorted whole blood was sequenced, and chains were unpaired. Study outcomes and limitations: Anti-spike CD8 specificities were favored by VDJdb matching, whose results missed private and CD4 specificities.

Individual cDNA molecules received unique molecular identifiers. TCRdb fed the 5' RACE reads into MiXCR, producing one record per CDR3 protein. The data hold 25,000 to 30,000 distinct CDR3 sequences, with over 4% observed a single time. The V and J ends lost 7 bases and 6 bases respectively, with 17 bases between them. The germline gives CDR1 MNHNS, CDR2 SASEGT. The CDR3 sequence is 14 residues long. The receptor's source is an adult who was a healthcare worker with PCR-confirmed SARS-CoV-2 infection or an uninfected control (not recorded which). The sample consisted of whole blood. The V call is TRBV6-1, the J call TRBJ2-3; the D gene is possibly TRBD2 (7 bases). CDR3 protein: CASTRRGGADTQYF. The CDR3 nucleotides are TGTGCCAGCACCAGACGTGGGGGGGCCGATACGCAGTATTTT.